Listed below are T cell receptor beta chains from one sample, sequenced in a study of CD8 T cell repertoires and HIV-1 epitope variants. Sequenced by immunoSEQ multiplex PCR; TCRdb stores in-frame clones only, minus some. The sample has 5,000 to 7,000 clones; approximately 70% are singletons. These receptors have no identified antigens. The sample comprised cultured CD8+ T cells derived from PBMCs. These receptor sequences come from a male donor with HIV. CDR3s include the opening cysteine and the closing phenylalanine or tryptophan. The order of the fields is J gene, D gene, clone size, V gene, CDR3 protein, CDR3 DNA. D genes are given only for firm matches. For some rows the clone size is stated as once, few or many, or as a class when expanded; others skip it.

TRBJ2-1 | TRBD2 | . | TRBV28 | CASSRGSGDGFF | TGTGCCAGCAGCCGGGGGAGCGGGGATGGGTTCTTC
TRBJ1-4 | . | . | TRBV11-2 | CASSRVFDEKLFF | TGTGCCAGCAGCCGCGTTTTTGACGAAAAACTGTTTTTT
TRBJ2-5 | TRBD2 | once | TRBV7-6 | CASSLASGAGGLETQYF | TGTGCCAGCAGCTTAGCCTCGGGAGCGGGAGGTCTGGAGACCCAGTACTTC
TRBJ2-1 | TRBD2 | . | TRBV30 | CAWEHPGGPGEQFF | TGTGCCTGGGAGCACCCGGGGGGGCCGGGTGAGCAGTTCTTC
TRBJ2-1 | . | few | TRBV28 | CASSLIGLSYNEQFF | TGTGCCAGCAGTTTAATTGGACTCTCCTACAATGAGCAGTTCTTC
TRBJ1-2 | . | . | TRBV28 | CASSLNGAVGGYTF | TGTGCCAGCAGTTTAAACGGGGCGGTAGGTGGCTACACCTTC
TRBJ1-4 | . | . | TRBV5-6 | CASSLEDGRATNEKLFF | TGTGCCAGCAGCTTGGAGGACGGACGGGCAACTAATGAAAAACTGTTTTTT
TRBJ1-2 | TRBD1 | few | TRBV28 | CASTPGDRGPYGYGYTF | TGTGCCAGCACCCCCGGGGACAGGGGACCCTACGGCTATGGCTACACCTTC
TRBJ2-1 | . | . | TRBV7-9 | CASRRGGDRSFF | TGTGCCAGCAGGAGGGGGGGAGATAGGTCGTTCTTC
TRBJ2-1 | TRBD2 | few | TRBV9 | CASSVGAGGFNEQFF | TGTGCCAGCAGCGTAGGAGCGGGAGGGTTCAATGAGCAGTTCTTC
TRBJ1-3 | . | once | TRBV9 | CASSSGVRGNTIYF | TGTGCCAGCAGCTCAGGGGTGCGTGGAAACACCATATATTTT
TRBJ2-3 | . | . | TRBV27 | CASSWVSTDTQYF | TGTGCCAGCAGTTGGGTGAGCACAGATACGCAGTATTTT
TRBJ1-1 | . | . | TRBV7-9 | CASSARGGSFTEAFF | TGTGCCAGCAGCGCGAGAGGAGGGTCTTTCACTGAAGCTTTCTTT
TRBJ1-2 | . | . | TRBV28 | CASSFGGNSYGYTF | TGTGCCAGCAGTTTCGGGGGAAACTCCTATGGCTACACCTTC
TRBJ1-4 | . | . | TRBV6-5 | CASLDLRAPNEKLFF | TGTGCCAGCCTAGACCTCCGGGCCCCAAATGAAAAACTGTTTTTT
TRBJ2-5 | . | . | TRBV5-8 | CASSLTSIQETQYF | TGTGCCAGCAGCTTGACGTCCATCCAAGAGACCCAGTACTTC
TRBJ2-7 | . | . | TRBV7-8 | CASSLVGGIGSYEQYF | TGTGCCAGCAGCTTAGTGGGCGGGATTGGCTCCTACGAGCAGTACTTC
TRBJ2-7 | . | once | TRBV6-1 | CASSEYEQYF | TGTGCCAGCAGTGAGTACGAGCAGTACTTC
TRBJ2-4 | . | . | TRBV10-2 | CASSAGTKNIQYF | TGCGCCAGCAGTGCGGGGACCAAAAACATTCAGTACTTC
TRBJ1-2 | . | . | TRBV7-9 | CASSLGDGYGYTF | TGTGCCAGCAGCTTAGGGGACGGCTATGGCTACACCTTC
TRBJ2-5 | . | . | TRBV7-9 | CASSNDRQEYF | TGTGCCAGCAGCAACGACAGGCAGGAGTACTTC
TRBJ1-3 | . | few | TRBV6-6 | CASSWAGNSGNTIYF | TGTGCCAGCAGTTGGGCAGGGAACTCCGGAAACACCATATATTTT
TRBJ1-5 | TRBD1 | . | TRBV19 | CATGTGGQPQHF | TGTGCCACCGGGACAGGAGGACAGCCCCAGCATTTT
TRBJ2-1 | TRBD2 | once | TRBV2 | CASNPLTSGEWNEQFF | TGTGCCAGCAATCCTCTGACTAGCGGGGAGTGGAATGAGCAGTTCTTC
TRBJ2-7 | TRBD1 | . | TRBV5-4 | CASSLGQGNEQYF | TGTGCCAGCAGCTTGGGACAGGGGAACGAGCAGTACTTC
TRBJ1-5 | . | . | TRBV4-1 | CASSQGEGNQPQHF | TGCGCCAGCAGCCAGGGGGAGGGCAATCAGCCCCAGCATTTT
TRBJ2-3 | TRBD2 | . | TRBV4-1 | CASSPGLPTDTQYF | TGCGCCAGCAGCCCGGGACTACCCACAGATACGCAGTATTTT
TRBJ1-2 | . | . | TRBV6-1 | CASSEVQLNDTF | TGTGCCAGCAGTGAAGTACAGCTCAACGACACTTTC
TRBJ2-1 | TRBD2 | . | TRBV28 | CASRTSGGEGTYNEQFF | TGTGCCAGCCGTACCTCCGGAGGGGAGGGGACTTACAATGAGCAGTTCTTC
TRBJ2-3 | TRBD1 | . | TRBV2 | CASSGTGQTQYF | TGTGCCAGCAGTGGGACAGGGCAGACGCAGTATTTT
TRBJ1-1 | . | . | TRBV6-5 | CASSYRGGAEAFF | TGTGCCAGCAGTTACCGAGGAGGCGCTGAAGCTTTCTTT
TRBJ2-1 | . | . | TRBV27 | CASSLLGQGDEQFF | TGTGCCAGCAGTTTACTAGGGCAGGGAGATGAGCAGTTCTTC
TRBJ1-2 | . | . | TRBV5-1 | CASRGNYGYTF | TGCGCCAGCAGGGGTAACTATGGCTACACCTTC
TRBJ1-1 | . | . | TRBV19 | CASKTGGNTEAFF | TGTGCCAGTAAAACAGGAGGTAACACTGAAGCTTTCTTT
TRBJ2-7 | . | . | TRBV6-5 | CASSSDVSAYEQYF | TGTGCCAGCAGTTCAGATGTCTCGGCCTACGAGCAGTACTTC
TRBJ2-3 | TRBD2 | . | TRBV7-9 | CAAGASGNTDTQYF | TGTGCGGCCGGGGCTAGCGGGAATACAGATACGCAGTATTTT
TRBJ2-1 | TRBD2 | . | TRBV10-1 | CASGGSENEQFF | TGCGCCAGCGGCGGGAGTGAGAATGAGCAGTTCTTC
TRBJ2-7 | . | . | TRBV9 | CASSVDGEYGSYEQYF | TGTGCCAGCAGCGTAGACGGAGAATACGGCTCCTACGAGCAGTACTTC
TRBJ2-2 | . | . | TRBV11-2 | CASSLSEYGTGELFF | TGTGCCAGCAGCTTATCCGAGTATGGGACCGGGGAGCTGTTTTTT